These 3 T cell receptor beta chains came from one sample sequenced in a study of blood T cell repertoires in COVID-19. Using immunoSEQ multiplex PCR, the repertoire was profiled, and TCRdb retains in-frame clones only, with some absent. The top ten hold nearly 6.5% of the sample, which has roughly 340,000 clones, more than 75% seen once. The specimen was peripheral blood. All receptors come from a woman aged 50 to 60 with COVID-19, enrolled during active disease.

The sample holds many counts of this clone. The chain combines TRBV7-9 with TRBJ1-2; 9 nucleotides align to TRBD1. This CDR3 spans 15 amino acids. Per the germline V gene, CDR1 is SEHNR and CDR2 is FQNEAQ (reference sequence). With V trimmed by 4 bases and J by 4 bases, 7 bases remained unmatched. The CDR3: CASSSTGGASYGYTF. CDR3 nucleotide sequence: TGTGCCAGCAGCTCAACAGGGGGCGCCTCCTATGGCTACACCTTC.

In its sample, this clone was seen once. The chain recombines TRBV19 with TRBJ1-2; 8 positions agree with TRBD1. In germline, CDR1 is LNHDA, CDR2 SQIVND (reference sequence). J lost 5 bases, V lost 7 bases, and 9 bases had no gene match. This CDR3 has 14 amino acids. The CDR3 DNA is TGTGCCAGTACCGAAGGGGGACAGGTTTATGGCTACACCTTC. Its translation: CASTEGGQVYGYTF.

The chain is built from TRBV5-8 and TRBJ1-2; weak D call: TRBD1 (5 bases). CDR3 length equals 16 residues. The ends were cut back, 1 base at V and 6 bases at J, with 19 bases in the middle. The germline V gene has CDR1 SGHTS and CDR2 YDEGEE. CDR3: CASSLKVQGGVNGYTF. CDR3 nucleotides: TGTGCCAGCAGCTTGAAAGTCCAGGGAGGGGTTAATGGCTACACCTTC.